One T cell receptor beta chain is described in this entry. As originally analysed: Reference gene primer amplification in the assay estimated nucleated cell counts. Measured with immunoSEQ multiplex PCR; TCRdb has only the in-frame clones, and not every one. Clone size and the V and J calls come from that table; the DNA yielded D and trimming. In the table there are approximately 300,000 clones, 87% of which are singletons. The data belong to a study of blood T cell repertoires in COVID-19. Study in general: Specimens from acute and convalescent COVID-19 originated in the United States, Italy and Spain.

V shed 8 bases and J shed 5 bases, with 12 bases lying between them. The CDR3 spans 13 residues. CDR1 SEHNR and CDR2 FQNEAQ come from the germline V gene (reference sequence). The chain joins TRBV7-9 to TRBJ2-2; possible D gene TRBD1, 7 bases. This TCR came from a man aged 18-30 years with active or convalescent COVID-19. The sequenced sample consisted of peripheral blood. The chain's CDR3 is CASGGTETGELFF. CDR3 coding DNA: TGTGCCAGCGGAGGGACAGAAACCGGGGAGCTGTTTTTT.